This TCR beta chain came from a study of T-cell reconstitution after alpha-beta-depleted transplantation in children. Unique molecular identifiers were incorporated when the TCRbeta library was constructed. One entry per CDR3 protein, called by TCRdb with MiXCR from the PCR reads. The sample contains hundreds of thousands of distinct CDR3 sequences, 15% to 20% of which appear only once. Specimen: PBMCs, mostly from graft donor cells, collected 360 days after TCRalphabeta/CD19-depleted stem cell transplant. The sequence was obtained from a male patient between 2 and 10 years old who had a stem cell transplant for acute lymphoblastic leukemia, so the T cells may come from the graft donor.

The CDR3 protein is CASSTGGGSQHF. CDR3 in DNA: TGTGCCAGCAGTACAGGTGGAGGGAGCCAGCATTTT. V usage is TRBV12-3 or TRBV12-4 and J usage is TRBJ1-5; possibly TRBD1 for D (5 bases). Trimming stripped 5 bases from V and 12 bases from J, with 14 bases between. The CDR3 runs 12 residues.